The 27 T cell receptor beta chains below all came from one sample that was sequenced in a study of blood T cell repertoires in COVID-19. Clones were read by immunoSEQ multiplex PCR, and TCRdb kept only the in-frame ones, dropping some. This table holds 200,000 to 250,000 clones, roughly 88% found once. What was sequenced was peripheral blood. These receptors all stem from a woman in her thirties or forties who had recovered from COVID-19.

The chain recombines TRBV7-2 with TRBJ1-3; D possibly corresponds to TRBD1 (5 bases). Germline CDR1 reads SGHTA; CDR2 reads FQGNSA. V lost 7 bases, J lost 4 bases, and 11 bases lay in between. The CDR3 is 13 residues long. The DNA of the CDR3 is TGTGCCAGCACCAAAAAGGGGGGAAACACCATATATTTT. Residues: CASTKKGGNTIYF.

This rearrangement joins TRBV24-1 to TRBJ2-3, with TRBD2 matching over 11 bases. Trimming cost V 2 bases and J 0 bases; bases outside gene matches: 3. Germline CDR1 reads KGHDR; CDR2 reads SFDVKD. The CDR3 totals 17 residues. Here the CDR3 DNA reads TGTGCCACCAGTGATTCGCGACTAGCGGGAAGCACAGATACGCAGTATTTT. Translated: CATSDSRLAGSTDTQYF.

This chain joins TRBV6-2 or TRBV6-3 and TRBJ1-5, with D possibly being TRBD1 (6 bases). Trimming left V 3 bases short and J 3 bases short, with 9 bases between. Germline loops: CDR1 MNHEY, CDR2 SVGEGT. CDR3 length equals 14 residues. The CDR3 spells CASSYGQTNQPQHF. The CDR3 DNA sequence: TGTGCCAGCAGTTATGGACAGACCAATCAGCCCCAGCATTTT.

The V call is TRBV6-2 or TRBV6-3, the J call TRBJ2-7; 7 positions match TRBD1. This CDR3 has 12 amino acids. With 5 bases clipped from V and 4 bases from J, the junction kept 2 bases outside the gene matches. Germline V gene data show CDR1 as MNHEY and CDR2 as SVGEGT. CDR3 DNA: TGTGCCAGCAGTGACAGGGTGTACGAGCAGTACTTC. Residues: CASSDRVYEQYF.

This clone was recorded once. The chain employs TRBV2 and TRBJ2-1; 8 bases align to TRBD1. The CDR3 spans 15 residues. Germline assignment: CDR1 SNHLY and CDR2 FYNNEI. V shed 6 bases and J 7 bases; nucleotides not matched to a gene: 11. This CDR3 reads CASRRAGGARNEQFF. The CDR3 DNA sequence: TGTGCCAGCAGGCGGGCAGGGGGCGCGAGGAATGAGCAGTTCTTC.

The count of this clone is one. The CDR3 DNA reads TGTGCCAGCACTGAATGGCATAATTCACCCCTCCACTTT. This sequence encodes CASTEWHNSPLHF. V usage is TRBV12-3 or TRBV12-4 and J usage is TRBJ1-6, with D hard to call. The CDR3 sequence is 13 residues long. Trimming pared 7 bases from V and 5 bases from J, leaving 9 bases between.

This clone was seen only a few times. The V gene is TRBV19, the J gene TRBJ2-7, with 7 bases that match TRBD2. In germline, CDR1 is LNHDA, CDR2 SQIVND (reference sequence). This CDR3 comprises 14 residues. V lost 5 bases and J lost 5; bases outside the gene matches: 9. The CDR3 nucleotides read TGTGCCAGTAGTCTAGCGGAGGGGTTTAACGAGCAGTACTTC. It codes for CASSLAEGFNEQYF. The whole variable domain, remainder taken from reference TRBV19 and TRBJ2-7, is DGGITQSPKYLFRKEGQNVTLSCEQNLNHDAMYWYRQDPGQGLRLIYYSQIVNDFQKGDIAEGYSVSREKKESFPLTVTSAQKNPTAFYLCASSLAEGFNEQYFGPGTRLTVT.

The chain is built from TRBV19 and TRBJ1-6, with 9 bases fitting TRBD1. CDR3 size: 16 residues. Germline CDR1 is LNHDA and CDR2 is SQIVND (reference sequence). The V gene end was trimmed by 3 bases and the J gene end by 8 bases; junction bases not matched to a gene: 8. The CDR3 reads CASSIRTGVFDSPLHF. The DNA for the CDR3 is TGTGCCAGTAGTATTCGGACAGGGGTATTTGATTCACCCCTCCACTTT.

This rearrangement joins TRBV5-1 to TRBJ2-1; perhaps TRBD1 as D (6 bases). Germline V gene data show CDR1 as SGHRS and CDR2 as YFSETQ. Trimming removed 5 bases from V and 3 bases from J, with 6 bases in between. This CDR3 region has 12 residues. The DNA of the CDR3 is TGCGCCAGCAGACAGGGCTACAATGAGCAGTTCTTC. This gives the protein CASRQGYNEQFF.

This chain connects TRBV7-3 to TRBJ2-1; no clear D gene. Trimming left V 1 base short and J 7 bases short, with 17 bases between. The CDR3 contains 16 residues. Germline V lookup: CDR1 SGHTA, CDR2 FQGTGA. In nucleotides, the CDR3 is TGTGCCAGCAGCTTAAAGACTCTCACCTTTCCGAATGAGCAGTTCTTC. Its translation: CASSLKTLTFPNEQFF.

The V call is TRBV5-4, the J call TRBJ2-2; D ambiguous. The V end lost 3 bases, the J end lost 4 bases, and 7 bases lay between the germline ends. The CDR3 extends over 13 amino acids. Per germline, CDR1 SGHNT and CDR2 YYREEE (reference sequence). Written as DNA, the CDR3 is TGTGCCAGCAGCTACCTATCCACCGGGGAGCTGTTTTTT. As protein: CASSYLSTGELFF.

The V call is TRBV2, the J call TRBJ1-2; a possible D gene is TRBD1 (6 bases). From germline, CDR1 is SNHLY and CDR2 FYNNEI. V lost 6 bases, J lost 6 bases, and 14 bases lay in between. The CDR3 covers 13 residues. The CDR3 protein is CASRMDSPHGYTF. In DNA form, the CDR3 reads TGTGCCAGCAGGATGGACAGCCCCCATGGCTACACCTTC.

The CDR3 DNA sequence: TGTGCCTGGATCTGGGGGGAGAGCTCCTACGAGCAGTACTTC. This encodes CAWIWGESSYEQYF. The chain combines TRBV30 with TRBJ2-7, with D perhaps matching TRBD2 (6 bases). The CDR3 extends over 14 amino acids. Trimming removed 4 bases from V and 0 bases from J, with 13 bases in between. Germline CDR1 reads GTSNPN; CDR2 reads SVGIG (reference sequence). The variable domain in full, completed from reference TRBV30 and TRBJ2-7, reads SQTIHQWPATLVQPVGSPLSLECTVEGTSNPNLYWYRQAAGRGLQLLFYSVGIGQISSEVPQNLSASRPQDRQFILSSKKLLLSDSGFYLCAWIWGESSYEQYFGPGTRLTVT.

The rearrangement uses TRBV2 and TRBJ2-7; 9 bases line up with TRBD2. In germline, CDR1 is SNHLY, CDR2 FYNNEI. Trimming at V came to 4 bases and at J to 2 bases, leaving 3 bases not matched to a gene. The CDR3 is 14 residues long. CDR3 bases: TGTGCCAGCAGTGCTCTAGCGGGGACCTACGAGCAGTACTTC. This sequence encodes CASSALAGTYEQYF.

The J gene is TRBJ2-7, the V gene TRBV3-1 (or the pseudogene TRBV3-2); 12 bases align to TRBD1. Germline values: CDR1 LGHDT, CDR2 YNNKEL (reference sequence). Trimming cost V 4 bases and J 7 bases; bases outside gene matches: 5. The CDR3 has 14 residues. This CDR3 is CASSPGQGAREQYF. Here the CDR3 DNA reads TGTGCCAGCAGCCCGGGACAGGGGGCGCGGGAGCAGTACTTC.

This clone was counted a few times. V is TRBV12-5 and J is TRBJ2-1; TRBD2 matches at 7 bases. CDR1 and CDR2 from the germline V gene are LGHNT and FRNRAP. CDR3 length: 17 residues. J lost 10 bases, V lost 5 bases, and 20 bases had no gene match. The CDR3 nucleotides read TGTGCTAGTGGTCTTGGTATTGGCGGGAGAGCTGTAAACGAGCAGTTCTTC. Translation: CASGLGIGGRAVNEQFF.

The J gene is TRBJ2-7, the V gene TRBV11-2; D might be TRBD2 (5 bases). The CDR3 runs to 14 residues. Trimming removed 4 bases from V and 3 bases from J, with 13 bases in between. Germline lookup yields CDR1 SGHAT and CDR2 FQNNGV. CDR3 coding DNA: TGTGCCAGCAGCTCCCCGGTCGGGGACTACGAGCAGTACTTC. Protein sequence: CASSSPVGDYEQYF.

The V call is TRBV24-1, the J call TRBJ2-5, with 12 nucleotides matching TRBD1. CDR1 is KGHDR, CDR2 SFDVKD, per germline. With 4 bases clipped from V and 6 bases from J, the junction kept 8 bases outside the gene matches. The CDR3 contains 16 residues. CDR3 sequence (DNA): TGTGCCACCAGTGACCCCGGGACAGGGGGCGCAAAGACCCAGTACTTC. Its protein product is CATSDPGTGGAKTQYF.

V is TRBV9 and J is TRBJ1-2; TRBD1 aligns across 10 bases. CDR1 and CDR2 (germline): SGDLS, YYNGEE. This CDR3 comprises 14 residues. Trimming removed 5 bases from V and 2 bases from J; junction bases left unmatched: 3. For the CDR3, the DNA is TGTGCCAGCAGGCAGGACAGGGGGAACTATGGCTACACCTTC. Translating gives CASRQDRGNYGYTF.

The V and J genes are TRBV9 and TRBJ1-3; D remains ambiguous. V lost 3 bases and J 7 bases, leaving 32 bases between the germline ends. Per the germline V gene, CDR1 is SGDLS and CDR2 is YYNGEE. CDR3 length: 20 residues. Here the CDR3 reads CASSASSIKSEGSRGNTIYF. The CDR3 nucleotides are TGTGCCAGCAGCGCCTCGTCCATTAAATCAGAGGGTAGTCGTGGGAACACCATATATTTT.

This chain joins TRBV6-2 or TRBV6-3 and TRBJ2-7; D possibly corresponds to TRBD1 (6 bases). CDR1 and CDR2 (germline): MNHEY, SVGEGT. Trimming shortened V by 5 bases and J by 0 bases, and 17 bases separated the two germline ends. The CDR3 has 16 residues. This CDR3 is CASSHRTAEISYEQYF. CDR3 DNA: TGTGCCAGCAGTCACCGGACAGCCGAAATCTCCTACGAGCAGTACTTC.

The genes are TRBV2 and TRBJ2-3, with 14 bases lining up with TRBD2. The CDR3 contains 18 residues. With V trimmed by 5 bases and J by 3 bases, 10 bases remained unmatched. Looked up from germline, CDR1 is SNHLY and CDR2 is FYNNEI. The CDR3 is CASSSGTSGSRWTDTQYF. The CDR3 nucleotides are TGTGCCAGCAGTTCTGGGACTAGCGGGAGTCGGTGGACAGATACGCAGTATTTT.

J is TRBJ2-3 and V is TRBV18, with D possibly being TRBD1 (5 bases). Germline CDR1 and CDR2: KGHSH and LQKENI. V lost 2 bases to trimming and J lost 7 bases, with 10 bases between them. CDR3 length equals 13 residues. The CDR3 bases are TGTGCCAGCTCACCAGGTCAGGGAAATACGCAGTATTTT. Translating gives CASSPGQGNTQYF.

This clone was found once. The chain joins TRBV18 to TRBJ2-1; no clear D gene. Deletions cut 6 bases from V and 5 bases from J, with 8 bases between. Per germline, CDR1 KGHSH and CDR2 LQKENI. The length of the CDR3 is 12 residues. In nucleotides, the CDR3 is TGTGCCAGCTCCCCAAGAGACAATGAGCAGTTCTTC. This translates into CASSPRDNEQFF.

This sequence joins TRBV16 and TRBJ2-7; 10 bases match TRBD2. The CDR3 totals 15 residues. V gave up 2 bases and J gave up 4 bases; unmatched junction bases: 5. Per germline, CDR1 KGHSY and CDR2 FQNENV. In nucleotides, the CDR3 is TGTGCCAGCAGCCAAAAACTAGCGGGGTATTACGAGCAGTACTTC. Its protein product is CASSQKLAGYYEQYF.

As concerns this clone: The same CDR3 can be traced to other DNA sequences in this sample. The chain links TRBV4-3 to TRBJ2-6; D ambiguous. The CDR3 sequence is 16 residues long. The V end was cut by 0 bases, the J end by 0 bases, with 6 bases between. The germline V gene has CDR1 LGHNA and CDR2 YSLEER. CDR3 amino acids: CASSQDRSSGANVLTF. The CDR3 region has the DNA TGCGCCAGCAGCCAAGATCGTAGCTCTGGGGCCAACGTCCTGACTTTC.

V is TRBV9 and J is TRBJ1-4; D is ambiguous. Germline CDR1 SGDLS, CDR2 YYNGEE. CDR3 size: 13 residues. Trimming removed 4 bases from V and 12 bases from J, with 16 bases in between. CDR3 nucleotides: TGTGCCAGCAGCACTCGGGAAGGGAGCGAACTGTTTTTT. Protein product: CASSTREGSELFF.